This T cell receptor (beta chain) was sequenced for a study of blood T cell repertoires in COVID-19. Overall study context: The samples span acute and convalescent COVID-19 from the United States, Italy and Spain. T cells, B-cell-depleted T cells, or PBMCs supplied cDNA or gDNA.

Under the authors' procedure: Amplification with reference gene primers provided the estimates of nucleated cell counts. The table came from immunoSEQ multiplex PCR; TCRdb's copy has only in-frame clones and leaves some out. That table supplies the V and J calls and clone size; D and trimming were determined from the DNA. The sample shows 150,000 to 200,000 clones, more than 65% of them seen only once. The material sequenced was peripheral blood. The origin of this receptor is a man aged 65-85 years with active or convalescent COVID-19.

The CDR3 DNA sequence: TGCGCCAGCAGCCAAGGAGTGGGGCAGCGCGTCTCTGGGGCCAACGTCCTGACTTTC. Its protein product is CASSQGVGQRVSGANVLTF. The rearrangement joins TRBV4-1 to TRBJ2-6; possible D gene TRBD1, 5 bases. Germline CDR1 reads MGHRA; CDR2 reads YSYEKL. The CDR3 length is 19 residues. Between the trimmed V and J ends, which lost 1 base and 0 bases, there was a span of 16 bases.